What follows are 28 T cell receptor beta chains derived from one specimen sequenced in a study of cytomegalovirus exposure and HLA in healthy donors. PCR involved 60 Vbeta and 13 Jbeta primers. The protocol was immunoSEQ multiplex PCR, while the TCRdb copy is restricted to in-frame clones and leaves out a portion. In the table there are 110,000 or so clones, approximately 80% of which are singletons. Sequencing was carried out using PBMCs. All receptors come from a man aged 45-65 years in good health and CMV-seropositive.

This chain connects TRBV6-5 to TRBJ2-7, with TRBD1 identical over 8 bases. With 2 bases clipped from V and 0 bases from J, the junction kept 3 bases outside the gene matches. The CDR3 is made up of 15 amino acids. The germline V gene has CDR1 MNHEY and CDR2 SVGAGI. CDR3 DNA sequence: TGTGCCAGCAGTTACGACAGGGGTACCTCCTACGAGCAGTACTTC. Its protein is CASSYDRGTSYEQYF.

This clone has a handful of counts. The J gene is TRBJ1-5, the V gene TRBV20-1, with TRBD1 as a possible D gene (6 bases). Germline V CDR1 and CDR2: DFQATT, SNEGSKA (reference sequence). V was trimmed by 6 bases and J by 8 bases, leaving 11 bases between them. The CDR3 covers 11 residues. CDR3 sequence reads: CSAGGGKPQHF. CDR3 sequence (DNA): TGCAGTGCGGGGGGGGGCAAGCCCCAGCATTTT.

The genes are TRBV27 and TRBJ1-6, with a weak D call TRBD1 (6 bases). V lost 6 bases and J 7 bases, leaving 10 bases between the germline ends. This CDR3 contains 13 residues. Germline assignment: CDR1 MNHEY and CDR2 SMNVEV (reference sequence). CDR3 region: CASSRQANSPLHF. CDR3 sequence (DNA): TGTGCCAGCAGCAGACAGGCGAATTCACCCCTCCACTTT.

This rearrangement joins TRBV9 to TRBJ1-5; D is perhaps TRBD1 (6 bases). V lost 4 bases and J 2 bases, leaving 10 bases between the germline ends. The CDR3 consists of 14 residues. Germline V gives CDR1 SGDLS, CDR2 YYNGEE. The CDR3 loop is CASSRAGGNQPQHF. Here the CDR3 DNA reads TGTGCCAGCAGCCGGGCAGGGGGCAATCAGCCCCAGCATTTT. Looking up the rest from reference TRBV9 and TRBJ1-5 gives the full variable domain: DSGVTQTPKHLITATGQRVTLRCSPRSGDLSVYWYQQSLDQGLQFLIQYYNGEERAKGNILERFSAQQFPDLHSELNLSSLELGDSALYFCASSRAGGNQPQHFGDGTRLSIL.

V is TRBV27 and J is TRBJ2-3; weak D call: TRBD2 (5 bases). Germline CDR1 MNHEY, CDR2 SMNVEV (reference sequence). The CDR3 length is 14 residues. V was pared by 10 bases and J by 4 bases, with 18 bases between. The CDR3 sequence: CATPGLDRADTQYF. Written as DNA, the CDR3 is TGTGCCACCCCGGGGTTAGATAGGGCAGATACGCAGTATTTT.

In its sample, this clone was seen many times. The gene calls are TRBV13 and TRBJ2-5, with 7 bases aligning to TRBD1. V gave up 2 bases and J gave up 5 bases; unmatched junction bases: 8. CDR1 and CDR2 from the germline V gene are PRHDT and FYEKMQ (reference sequence). The CDR3 is made up of 15 amino acids. The CDR3, as DNA: TGTGCCAGCAGCTTAAAGGTCGCCAGGGGGGAGACCCAGTACTTC. Translated, it gives CASSLKVARGETQYF.

This chain links TRBV19 with TRBJ1-1; D is undetermined. CDR1 is LNHDA and CDR2 is SQIVND in the germline V gene (reference sequence). The CDR3 contains 11 residues. With 7 bases removed from V and 2 bases from J, the gap between germline ends came to 5 bases. The CDR3 bases are TGTGCCAGTAATTATAACACTGAAGCTTTCTTT. It codes for CASNYNTEAFF. Combining the CDR3 with reference TRBV19 and TRBJ1-1 gives the whole variable domain DGGITQSPKYLFRKEGQNVTLSCEQNLNHDAMYWYRQDPGQGLRLIYYSQIVNDFQKGDIAEGYSVSREKKESFPLTVTSAQKNPTAFYLCASNYNTEAFFGQGTRLTVV.

This clone has a handful of counts. The chain links TRBV11-2 to TRBJ2-5; D might be TRBD2 (6 bases). Germline CDR1 is SGHAT and CDR2 is FQNNGV. The CDR3 is 18 amino acids. The V gene lost 4 bases and the J gene lost 4 bases, with 25 bases spanning the gap. CDR3 DNA sequence: TGTGCCAGCAGCTCTCGGGGGAACCAGGTCACGGGTTTAGAGACCCAGTACTTC. Protein product: CASSSRGNQVTGLETQYF.

This rearrangement joins TRBV11-2 to TRBJ1-1, with 7 positions matching TRBD1. CDR1 is SGHAT and CDR2 is FQNNGV in the germline V gene. The CDR3 has 13 residues. Losses at the gene ends were 5 bases for V and 5 bases for J; bases not matched to a gene: 5. The CDR3 region is CASSQTGVTEAFF. CDR3 in DNA: TGTGCCAGCAGCCAAACAGGGGTTACTGAAGCTTTCTTT.

The chain combines TRBV6-5 with TRBJ2-7; TRBD1 matches 7 bases. Germline values: CDR1 MNHEY, CDR2 SVGAGI. Trimming removed 3 bases from V and 9 bases from J; junction bases left unmatched: 11. The CDR3 runs 14 residues. The CDR3 DNA sequence: TGTGCCAGCAGTTATTCGGGACAGATAAGTGGGCAGTACTTC. As protein: CASSYSGQISGQYF.

The V and J genes are TRBV15 and TRBJ1-1; a possible D gene is TRBD1 (5 bases). V lost 5 bases and J lost 5, with 18 bases in between. Germline V gives CDR1 LNHNV, CDR2 YYDKDF (reference sequence). The length of the CDR3 is 15 residues. The CDR3 region has the DNA TGTGCCACCAGCGCCCGGGAGGGGCCGGTTACTGAAGCTTTCTTT. Translation gives CATSAREGPVTEAFF. Full variable domain (remainder filled in from reference TRBV15 and TRBJ1-1): DAMVIQNPRYQVTQFGKPVTLSCSQTLNHNVMYWYQQKSSQAPKLLFHYYDKDFNNEADTPDNFQSRRPNTSFCFLDIRSPGLGDTAMYLCATSAREGPVTEAFFGQGTRLTVV.

This rearrangement joins TRBV9 to TRBJ2-7; 8 bases agree with TRBD2. CDR3 size: 15 residues. V trimming: 4 bases; J trimming: 3 bases; junction bases outside the gene matches: 9. Germline V lookup: CDR1 SGDLS, CDR2 YYNGEE. CDR3 protein: CASSPRGGQDYEQYF. The CDR3 DNA reads TGTGCCAGCAGCCCCCGCGGGGGGCAAGACTACGAGCAGTACTTC.

This clone was seen only a few times. J is TRBJ2-3 and V is TRBV19; 8 bases line up with TRBD2. The germline gives CDR1 LNHDA, CDR2 SQIVND (reference sequence). This CDR3 is built from 16 residues. Germline trimming cut 4 bases from V and 4 bases from J; bases unmatched to any gene: 10. CDR3 DNA: TGTGCCAGTAGTACCACCCGAGCGGGGGCATCAGATACGCAGTATTTT. It translates to CASSTTRAGASDTQYF. Full variable domain (rest looked up from reference TRBV19 and TRBJ2-3): DGGITQSPKYLFRKEGQNVTLSCEQNLNHDAMYWYRQDPGQGLRLIYYSQIVNDFQKGDIAEGYSVSREKKESFPLTVTSAQKNPTAFYLCASSTTRAGASDTQYFGPGTRLTVL.

This chain joins TRBV2 and TRBJ1-2; TRBD1 matches at 10 bases. Germline CDR1 reads SNHLY; CDR2 reads FYNNEI. The CDR3 contains 14 residues. Trimming took 4 bases from V and 2 from J; bases not matched to a gene: 1. The CDR3 here is CASSGQGANYGYTF. The CDR3 nucleotides are TGTGCCAGCAGTGGACAGGGGGCGAACTATGGCTACACCTTC.

The genes are TRBV5-1 and TRBJ2-3; 10 nucleotides line up with TRBD2. In germline, CDR1 is SGHRS, CDR2 YFSETQ. V dropped 2 bases and J dropped 7; count of bases not matched to a gene: 7. This CDR3 contains 15 residues. The CDR3 reads CASSLAGGPFNTQYF. Here the CDR3 DNA reads TGCGCCAGCAGCTTAGCGGGGGGGCCATTTAATACGCAGTATTTT.

As regards this clone: In the same sample, other DNA sequences code for this CDR3. The J gene is TRBJ1-1, the V gene TRBV7-9; 8 bases are shared with TRBD1. Germline trimming cut 3 bases from V and 3 bases from J; bases unmatched to any gene: 0. Per germline, CDR1 SEHNR and CDR2 FQNEAQ (reference sequence). This CDR3 is 13 amino acids long. CDR3 nucleotide sequence: TGTGCCAGCAGCTTGGACAGGGACACTGAAGCTTTCTTT. Its translation is CASSLDRDTEAFF.

This clone came up a few times. The V gene is TRBV7-2, the J gene TRBJ2-7, with D possibly TRBD2 on 5 matching bases. V lost 3 bases and J lost 8, with 11 bases in between. Germline V gene sequence: CDR1 SGHTA, CDR2 FQGNSA. The CDR3 sequence is 12 residues long. This CDR3 is CASSLRAEKQYF. The CDR3 nucleotides are TGTGCCAGCAGCTTGAGGGCGGAAAAGCAGTACTTC.

The genes are TRBV19 and TRBJ2-3; possible D gene TRBD2, 6 bases. Trimming stripped 1 base from V and 5 bases from J, with 10 bases between. This CDR3 has 14 residues. Germline assignment: CDR1 LNHDA and CDR2 SQIVND (reference sequence). The chain's CDR3 is CASSIGGVGDTQYF. As DNA, the CDR3 is TGTGCCAGTAGTATAGGCGGGGTCGGAGATACGCAGTATTTT.

V is TRBV30 and J is TRBJ2-7; D is perhaps TRBD2 (5 bases). CDR3 length: 12 amino acids. Trimming pared 0 bases from V and 5 bases from J, leaving 8 bases between. In germline, CDR1 is GTSNPN, CDR2 SVGIG (reference sequence). The CDR3: CAWSVLAHEQYF. The CDR3 coding sequence is TGTGCCTGGAGTGTTCTAGCCCACGAGCAGTACTTC.

The CDR3 here is CASSLGQGGTGELFF. CDR3 nucleotides: TGTGCCAGCAGCTTGGGACAGGGGGGCACCGGGGAGCTGTTTTTT. The chain uses TRBV5-4 and TRBJ2-2; 9 bases align to TRBD1. This CDR3 has 15 amino acids. Germline V lookup: CDR1 SGHNT, CDR2 YYREEE (reference sequence). V dropped 0 bases and J dropped 4; count of bases not matched to a gene: 1. Variable domain in full (rest from reference TRBV5-4 and TRBJ2-2): ETGVTQSPTHLIKTRGQQVTLRCSSQSGHNTVSWYQQALGQGPQFIFQYYREEENGRGNFPPRFSGLQFPNYSSELNVNALELDDSALYLCASSLGQGGTGELFFGEGSRLTVL.

This clone appeared a few times. J is TRBJ2-7 and V is TRBV5-8; tentatively, D is TRBD2 (6 bases). The germline gives CDR1 SGHTS, CDR2 YDEGEE. The V gene lost 0 bases and the J gene lost 3 bases, with 13 bases spanning the gap. The CDR3 length is 15 residues. CDR3 amino acids: CASSLAFGSLYEQYF. The DNA for the CDR3 is TGTGCCAGCAGCTTGGCCTTCGGGAGCCTCTACGAGCAGTACTTC.

V and J are TRBV7-2 and TRBJ2-7; unclear D gene. This CDR3 contains 12 residues. Trimming cost V 0 bases and J 4 bases, with 4 bases left between them. Germline CDR1 and CDR2: SGHTA and FQGNSA. CDR3 in amino acids: CASSLAMYEQYF. For the CDR3, the DNA is TGTGCCAGCAGCTTAGCTATGTACGAGCAGTACTTC.

The V gene is TRBV14, the J gene TRBJ2-1, with 8 bases lining up with TRBD2. This CDR3 comprises 16 residues. Germline V gene lookup returns CDR1 SGHDN and CDR2 FVKESK. J lost 4 bases, V lost 0 bases, and 5 bases had no gene match. CDR3 residues: CASSQDRASGYNEQFF. CDR3 bases: TGTGCCAGCAGCCAAGATCGGGCTAGCGGGTACAATGAGCAGTTCTTC.

A single count supports this clone. V usage is TRBV9 and J usage is TRBJ2-2; weak D call: TRBD1 (5 bases). Germline V lookup: CDR1 SGDLS, CDR2 YYNGEE. There are 18 residues in the CDR3. Trimming took 0 bases from V and 0 from J, leaving 15 bases between them. This CDR3 is CASSVAGRRPTNTGELFF. The CDR3 DNA reads as TGTGCCAGCAGCGTAGCAGGGCGCCGTCCCACGAACACCGGGGAGCTGTTTTTT.

This rearrangement joins TRBV30 to TRBJ1-5; 7 bases are a match to TRBD1. The V gene end was trimmed by 5 bases and the J gene end by 0 bases; junction bases not matched to a gene: 10. The CDR3 runs 16 residues. Looked up from germline, CDR1 is GTSNPN and CDR2 is SVGIG (reference sequence). CDR3 sequence reads: CAWGRAGQTSNQPQHF. Written as DNA, the CDR3 is TGTGCCTGGGGTCGGGCGGGACAGACTAGCAATCAGCCCCAGCATTTT.

This clone occurred once. The gene calls are TRBV7-2 and TRBJ2-3, with TRBD2 matching over 7 bases. This CDR3 is built from 15 residues. The junction had 5 bases not matched to a gene; V was cut back by 3 bases and J by 2 bases. Germline V lookup: CDR1 SGHTA, CDR2 FQGNSA. The CDR3 region is CASSLASGYTDTQYF. The CDR3 nucleotides read TGTGCCAGCAGCTTGGCTAGCGGCTACACAGATACGCAGTATTTT.

The rearrangement links TRBV9 to TRBJ2-7; possible D gene TRBD1, 5 bases. Trimming left V 2 bases short and J 5 bases short, with 14 bases between. Germline V lookup: CDR1 SGDLS, CDR2 YYNGEE. The CDR3 loop spans 14 amino acids. This chain's CDR3 is CASSVGTGYDEQYF. CDR3 DNA: TGTGCCAGCAGCGTGGGAACAGGCTACGACGAGCAGTACTTC.

The chain uses TRBV7-8 and TRBJ1-5; no definite D call. The germline gives CDR1 SGHVS, CDR2 FQNEAQ. The length of the CDR3 is 16 residues. Trimming shortened V by 1 base and J by 1 base, and 11 bases separated the two germline ends. The CDR3 is CASSLVRVTSNQPQHF. The CDR3 DNA reads TGTGCCAGCAGCTTAGTCCGGGTGACGAGCAATCAGCCCCAGCATTTT.